These 27 T cell receptor beta chains were all obtained from the same sample, sequenced in a study of sequential checkpoint blockade in melanoma. TCRdb's table, derived via immunoSEQ multiplex PCR, lists solely in-frame clones and lacks some. Of about 30,000 clones in the sample, about 88% were seen once. The treatment was: randomized to nivolumab then ipilimumab (arm A) or the reverse (arm B). The sequencing used CD8+ T cells sorted from blood (inferred from file names), collected from a patient given nivolumab and ipilimumab in sequence. Every receptor here comes from a human donor with melanoma.

The V call is TRBV7-9, the J call TRBJ2-5, with D hard to call. This CDR3 region has 14 residues. V was cut by 6 bases and J by 4 bases, with 15 bases left in between. The germline CDR1 and CDR2 sequences are SEHNR and FQNEAQ (reference sequence). CDR3 amino acids: CASRPPLRRETQYF. In DNA form, the CDR3 reads TGTGCCAGCAGACCCCCCTTGCGGCGAGAGACCCAGTACTTC.

This clone was counted a few times. The chain recombines TRBV6-6 with TRBJ2-7, with 11 bases that match TRBD2. CDR1 and CDR2 from the germline V gene are MNHNY and SVGAGI (reference sequence). V was pared by 2 bases and J by 3 bases, with 6 bases of the junction left unmatched. This CDR3 comprises 16 residues. This CDR3 reads CASSYIRLAGGYEQYF. The CDR3 region has the DNA TGTGCCAGCAGTTACATACGGCTAGCGGGGGGCTACGAGCAGTACTTC.

Note on this clone: The germline gene is not matched at one end of the junction; a read error may be the cause. The chain combines TRBV6-5 with TRBJ1-2, with TRBD1 identical over 8 bases. This CDR3 has 15 residues. Germline V gene data show CDR1 as MNHEY and CDR2 as SVGAGI. CDR3 sequence (DNA): TGTGCCAGCAGTTCAAAGACAGGGGCCGCCTATAGCTACACCTTC. It translates to CASSSKTGAAYSYTF.

V and J are TRBV28 and TRBJ2-7; D is possibly TRBD1 (6 bases). Trimming took off 5 bases at V and 3 bases at J, with 11 bases between the two ends. Germline assignment: CDR1 MDHEN and CDR2 SYDVKM. This CDR3 spans 13 amino acids. CDR3 protein: CASSIRGHYEQYV. CDR3 in DNA: TGTGCCAGCAGTATCCGGGGACACTACGAGCAGTACGTC.

This clone was detected once. The chain recombines TRBV5-6 with TRBJ2-7, with D perhaps matching TRBD1 (7 bases). Trimming pared 4 bases from V and 1 base from J, leaving 18 bases between. The CDR3 length is 16 residues. Germline V gives CDR1 SGHDT, CDR2 YYEEEE. The CDR3 here is CASSVLLSGGSYEQYF. CDR3 nucleotides: TGTGCCAGCAGCGTTCTTCTTTCAGGGGGGTCCTACGAGCAGTACTTC.

The gene calls are TRBV29-1 and TRBJ1-2, with a possible D match to TRBD1 (6 bases). The CDR3 is 12 amino acids. The V and J ends lost 4 bases and 7 bases respectively, with 13 bases between them. Germline values: CDR1 SQVTM, CDR2 ANQGSEA. CDR3 bases: TGCAGCGTTGTCCGGGGGGGCCGTGGCTACACCTTC. It translates to CSVVRGGRGYTF.

The gene calls are TRBV7-6 and TRBJ1-4, with 7 positions matching TRBD1. Trimming at V came to 5 bases and at J to 3 bases, leaving 6 bases not matched to a gene. The germline CDR1 and CDR2 sequences are SGHVS and FNYEAQ. The CDR3 is 15 amino acids. CDR3: CASSPRDSPNEKLFF. In DNA, the CDR3 is TGTGCCAGCAGCCCCCGGGACAGCCCTAATGAAAAACTGTTTTTT.

The chain joins TRBV9 to TRBJ1-4; 7 bases are a match to TRBD1. The CDR3 is made up of 14 amino acids. In germline, CDR1 is SGDLS, CDR2 YYNGEE. The J segment lost 4 bases and the V segment lost 5 bases, leaving 5 bases of the junction unmatched. The CDR3, as DNA: TGTGCCAGCAGTAGGCAGGGGGGTAATGAAAAACTGTTTTTT. It specifies CASSRQGGNEKLFF.

This clone showed up just once. This sequence joins TRBV29-1 and TRBJ2-1, with 15 positions matching TRBD2. The CDR3 sequence is 18 residues long. After removal of 2 bases from V and 5 bases from J, the junction contained 10 bases not matched to a gene. From germline, CDR1 is SQVTM and CDR2 ANQGSEA. This chain's CDR3 is CSVETGLAGGGGDNEQFF. The CDR3 DNA reads TGCAGCGTTGAAACGGGACTAGCGGGAGGCGGAGGGGACAATGAGCAGTTCTTC.

The count of this clone is one. This chain connects TRBV9 to TRBJ2-1; 8 bases match TRBD2. Trimming at V came to 2 bases and at J to 4 bases, leaving 5 bases not matched to a gene. The CDR3 length is 15 residues. CDR1 is SGDLS, CDR2 YYNGEE, per germline. The CDR3 coding sequence is TGTGCCAGCAGCGTGAAAGCGGGAGTTTACAATGAGCAGTTCTTC. This translates into CASSVKAGVYNEQFF.

The chain has TRBV9 and TRBJ2-2; maybe TRBD2 (6 bases). CDR3 length equals 16 residues. With 4 bases removed from V and 2 bases from J, the gap between germline ends came to 15 bases. Germline CDR1 reads SGDLS; CDR2 reads YYNGEE. The CDR3 DNA reads TGTGCCAGCAGCCCACCCCTAGCGCCTAACACCGGGGAGCTGTTTTTT. It codes for CASSPPLAPNTGELFF.

The V and J genes are TRBV7-9 and TRBJ1-1; the D is unclear. The V gene's germline CDR1 is SEHNR and CDR2 FQNEAQ (reference sequence). V dropped 6 bases and J dropped 2 bases, with 10 bases sitting between them. The CDR3 length is 13 residues. CDR3 residues: CASSRGGNTEAFF. In DNA, the CDR3 is TGTGCCAGCAGTCGGGGAGGCAACACTGAAGCTTTCTTT.

The chain combines TRBV16 with TRBJ1-2; D uncertain. The CDR3 loop spans 15 amino acids. Germline lookup yields CDR1 KGHSY and CDR2 FQNENV. V gave up 2 bases and J gave up 2 bases, with 12 bases separating them. The CDR3 DNA sequence: TGTGCCAGCAGCCAACCCCGAGGGCCAAACTATGGCTACACCTTC. Its translation is CASSQPRGPNYGYTF.

The J gene is TRBJ1-1, the V gene TRBV6-6; 7 nucleotides line up with TRBD1. With 5 bases clipped from V and 7 bases from J, the junction kept 1 base outside the gene matches. There are 11 residues in the CDR3. Germline CDR1 MNHNY, CDR2 SVGAGI (reference sequence). CDR3 sequence reads: CASSHRGEAFF. The CDR3 DNA reads TGTGCCAGCAGTCACAGGGGTGAAGCTTTCTTT.

The chain has TRBV9 and TRBJ2-1, with TRBD1 as a possible D gene (6 bases). Trimming took 3 bases from V and 2 from J, leaving 12 bases between them. The CDR3 totals 15 residues. Germline assignment: CDR1 SGDLS and CDR2 YYNGEE. The CDR3 is CASSATGQPYNEQFF. The CDR3, as DNA: TGTGCCAGCAGCGCCACGGGACAACCCTACAATGAGCAGTTCTTC.

The V call is TRBV7-8, the J call TRBJ1-5; 7 bases map to TRBD1. Unmatched junction bases numbered 5, after V lost 5 bases and J lost 1 base. CDR3 length: 15 residues. Germline lookup yields CDR1 SGHVS and CDR2 FQNEAQ. The CDR3 DNA reads TGTGCCAGCAGCATACAGGGGTGGAGCAATCAGCCCCAGCATTTT. Amino acid sequence: CASSIQGWSNQPQHF.

V gene TRBV4-1 combines with J gene TRBJ1-2, with a tentative D call TRBD1 (5 bases). V was shortened by 4 bases and J by 6 bases, with 18 bases between the two germline ends. CDR3 length: 15 residues. CDR1 and CDR2 from the germline V gene are MGHRA and YSYEKL. The CDR3 spells CASSPQGWSKDGYTF. CDR3 DNA sequence: TGCGCCAGCAGCCCGCAGGGCTGGTCTAAGGATGGCTACACCTTC.

This clone has a single count. CDR3 sequence (DNA): TGTGCCAGCAGCTTGCTTCCGAACACTGAAGCTTTCTTT. Translating gives CASSLLPNTEAFF. This chain uses TRBV5-6 with TRBJ1-1, with D unclear. V was clipped by 1 base and J by 1 base, with 5 bases between them. CDR1 SGHDT and CDR2 YYEEEE come from the germline V gene. The CDR3 length is 13 residues.

The chain has TRBV4-2 and TRBJ2-3; 7 bases map to TRBD1. The J segment lost 4 bases and the V segment lost 3 bases, leaving 10 bases of the junction unmatched. Germline V CDR1 and CDR2: LGHNA, YNFKEQ. The CDR3 has 16 amino acids. The CDR3 reads CASSHTTGTVSDTQYF. CDR3 in DNA: TGTGCCAGCAGCCATACCACCGGGACAGTATCAGATACGCAGTATTTT.

The genes are TRBV7-9 and TRBJ2-5, with 8 positions matching TRBD2. The CDR3 spans 14 residues. The junction had 6 bases not matched to a gene; V was cut back by 4 bases and J by 5 bases. Germline V gives CDR1 SEHNR, CDR2 FQNEAQ (reference sequence). CDR3 in amino acids: CASSSRTGGETQYF. The CDR3 DNA reads TGTGCCAGCAGCTCAAGGACGGGGGGGGAGACCCAGTACTTC.

V usage is TRBV4-1 and J usage is TRBJ2-7; TRBD1 matches at 9 bases. Germline CDR1 is MGHRA and CDR2 is YSYEKL. V lost 0 bases to trimming and J lost 2 bases; unmatched junction nucleotides: 2. CDR3 size: 15 residues. CDR3 loop: CASSQERDRAYEQYF. The CDR3 DNA sequence: TGCGCCAGCAGCCAAGAACGGGACAGGGCCTACGAGCAGTACTTC.

This chain connects TRBV7-9 to TRBJ2-3; 9 bases fit TRBD1. V shed 3 bases, J shed 4 bases, and the junction held 5 bases outside the gene matches. The germline CDR1 and CDR2 sequences are SEHNR and FQNEAQ (reference sequence). The CDR3 sequence is 15 residues long. In nucleotides, the CDR3 is TGTGCCAGCAGCTTCGGGACAGGGACAGCAGATACGCAGTATTTT. It specifies CASSFGTGTADTQYF. The whole variable domain, filled in from reference TRBV7-9 and TRBJ2-3, reads DTGVSQNPRHKITKRGQNVTFRCDPISEHNRLYWYRQTLGQGPEFLTYFQNEAQLEKSRLLSDRFSAERPKGSFSTLEIQRTEQGDSAMYLCASSFGTGTADTQYFGPGTRLTVL.

The V call is TRBV29-1, the J call TRBJ2-2; a weak D match, TRBD2 (6 bases). The V end lost 4 bases, the J end lost 5 bases, and 20 bases lay between the germline ends. CDR3 length equals 16 residues. Germline CDR1 and CDR2: SQVTM and ANQGSEA. The CDR3 spells CSVVGRMGGGTGELFF. CDR3 in DNA: TGCAGCGTTGTTGGTAGGATGGGAGGTGGTACCGGGGAGCTGTTTTTT.

The gene calls are TRBV7-3 and TRBJ2-6, with a tentative D call TRBD1 (5 bases). V lost 4 bases to trimming and J lost 3 bases, with 10 bases between them. CDR1 is SGHTA, CDR2 FQGTGA, per germline. The CDR3 is made up of 15 amino acids. In DNA form, the CDR3 reads TGTGCCAGCAGCTCGACAGTCCTTGGGGCCAACGTCCTGACTTTC. This encodes CASSSTVLGANVLTF.

This rearrangement joins TRBV28 to TRBJ2-1; 7 nucleotides align to TRBD2. Unmatched junction bases numbered 12, after V lost 6 bases and J lost 7 bases. The CDR3 is made up of 15 amino acids. CDR1 is MDHEN, CDR2 SYDVKM, per germline. The CDR3 is CASSPTREGLNEQFF. CDR3 sequence (DNA): TGTGCCAGCAGCCCCACGAGGGAGGGCCTGAATGAGCAGTTCTTC.

The V call is TRBV5-8, the J call TRBJ2-7, with a weak D call TRBD2 (6 bases). Germline lookup yields CDR1 SGHTS and CDR2 YDEGEE. The CDR3 loop spans 17 amino acids. With 7 bases removed from V and 4 bases from J, the gap between germline ends came to 27 bases. Here the CDR3 reads CASFTLRRDLLFYEQYV. Written as DNA, the CDR3 is TGTGCCAGCTTCACCCTCCGGAGGGATCTCCTTTTTTACGAGCAGTACGTC.

The V and J genes are TRBV9 and TRBJ2-5; 14 nucleotides align to TRBD2. V was clipped by 3 bases and J by 5 bases; unmatched bases: 3. Per germline, CDR1 SGDLS and CDR2 YYNGEE. This CDR3 is 15 amino acids long. In nucleotides, the CDR3 is TGTGCCAGCAGCGGGGGACTAGCGGGAGTGGAGACCCAGTACTTC. This translates into CASSGGLAGVETQYF.